This T cell receptor (beta chain) was captured by sequencing in a study of OX40 agonist ivuxolimab in advanced cancers. Study summary: Patients were given ivuxolimab, an antibody that agonizes OX40 (CD134).

This table comes from immunoSEQ multiplex PCR, and its TCRdb copy is limited to in-frame clones, with some not included. The repertoire holds over 65,000 clones, with roughly 84% as singletons. In germline, CDR1 is SGHTA, CDR2 FQGNSA. With 0 bases removed from V and 0 bases from J, the gap between germline ends came to 5 bases. CDR3 length: 14 residues. Blood draws occurred at baseline, cycle 4 day 1, and cycle 7 day 1. The sequences come from CD4+ or CD8+ T cells sorted from blood, collected in a trial of the OX40 agonist ivuxolimab. This chain joins TRBV7-2 and TRBJ1-1; D unresolved. The sequence came from an adult with an advanced solid tumor such as melanoma, head and neck, liver or kidney cancer. CDR3 sequence: CASSLASMNTEAFF. The DNA of the CDR3 is TGTGCCAGCAGCTTAGCGTCAATGAACACTGAAGCTTTCTTT.